The present entry profiles one T cell receptor (beta chain) with its context. Antigen unknown. This sample is part of a study of shared clonotypes between healthy human individuals. In the naive CD8 group, cells lacked CD45RO and were positively selected for CCR7, so terminally differentiated effector memory CD45RA+ cells were left out. Sorted-subset replicate PCRs used 200 ng DNA, around 27,000 T cell genomes. Sequencing used immunoSEQ multiplex PCR; TCRdb keeps in-frame clones, though not all of them. The sample has over 750,000 clones, about 96% seen once. Overall study findings and caveats: Naive subsets tended to show greater estimated richness than memory subsets. Measured sharing among donors was expected to vary with sequencing depth.

The CDR3 has 14 amino acids. V was clipped by 4 bases and J by 4 bases, with 13 bases between them. Germline CDR1 is MNHNS and CDR2 is SASEGT. J is TRBJ1-2 and V is TRBV6-1, with TRBD1 as a possible D gene (5 bases). The origin of this receptor is a man under 40 in good health. The source material was naive CD8+ T cells sorted from blood. The DNA of the CDR3 is TGTGCCAGCAGTGTTCGGGGGGGAGTCTATGGCTACACCTTC. Encoded protein: CASSVRGGVYGYTF.